This is a list of T cell receptor beta chains from one sample in a study of T cell responses to AZD1222 COVID-19 vaccine. TCRdb's table, derived via immunoSEQ multiplex PCR, lists solely in-frame clones and lacks some. The sample contains 84,000 or so clones, nearly 90% of which appear only once. This sample comprised peripheral blood, obtained on day 0 of AZD1222 vaccination. The receptor set was obtained from an adult in good health. The conserved cysteine and the conserved F or W are not part of the CDR3 here. Clone size, where shown, is once, few, many, or a class for clones that have expanded.

j_gene,v_gene,abundance,CDR3aa
TRBJ1-1,TRBV29-1,NA,SVHRVPEAF
TRBJ2-7,TRBV5-6,few,ASSPGTGPYEQY
TRBJ2-3,TRBV9,once,ASSVALDPRTDTQY
TRBJ1-2,TRBV19,once,ASSMGTPYGYT
TRBJ2-7,TRBV14,NA,ASSQGLAGAREQY
TRBJ2-2,TRBV4-2,NA,ASSQGSGQGASGELF
TRBJ2-7,TRBV6-2/TRBV6-3,NA,ASSTRPWTGDYEQY
TRBJ2-5,TRBV7-3,NA,ASSDQTGRFGAQY
TRBJ1-5,TRBV2,once,ASSTGTLNQPQH
TRBJ1-2,TRBV6-1,NA,ASSEALLTVNYGYT
TRBJ2-1,TRBV3-1/TRBV3-2,NA,ASSQGASSYNEQF
TRBJ1-2,TRBV7-9,NA,ASSPDTPNYGYT
TRBJ1-2,TRBV6-1,NA,ASSETSLQGFYGYT
TRBJ1-3,TRBV6-2/TRBV6-3,NA,ASSYSTGAGNTIY
TRBJ1-5,TRBV5-1,few,ASSQGPQGNQPQH
TRBJ2-7,TRBV9,NA,ASSTSWRGNHEQY
TRBJ2-1,TRBV29-1,NA,SDNDGSYNEQF
TRBJ2-7,TRBV18,NA,ASAREGEQY
TRBJ2-3,TRBV6-5,NA,ASRDAGAKDTQY
TRBJ2-1,TRBV19,NA,ASSMGAEQF
TRBJ1-2,TRBV27,few,ASSFSRVGGYGYT
TRBJ1-6,TRBV7-9,NA,ASSLGQTNFPPLH
TRBJ1-2,TRBV25-1,NA,ASSGHNGYGYT
TRBJ2-7,TRBV7-9,few,ASSTWTGEFEQY
TRBJ1-2,TRBV21-1,NA,ASSKLRGVYGYT
TRBJ2-1,TRBV9,NA,ASSRTSGETLNEQF
TRBJ1-5,TRBV2,NA,ASSELRLGGNQPQH
TRBJ1-5,TRBV15,once,ATSTKTGSGLNQPQH
TRBJ2-3,TRBV7-2,NA,ASSDSASTDTQY
TRBJ1-2,TRBV10-1,once,ASSGPGQGFQRGYT
TRBJ2-1,TRBV5-1,NA,ASSLAGGTISYNEQF
TRBJ2-1,TRBV7-9,NA,ASSLLLAGAGEQF
TRBJ2-1,TRBV19,NA,ASSIGLAGGNEQF
TRBJ2-7,TRBV21-1,NA,ASSKVAGRCSYEQY
TRBJ1-1,TRBV5-1,once,ASSLETGGGTEAF
TRBJ2-1,TRBV27,NA,ASSLYPGGRTYNEQF
TRBJ1-2,TRBV29-1,NA,SVGGQGNGYT
TRBJ1-2,TRBV5-6,NA,ASSLATGEANYGYT
TRBJ1-5,TRBV27,NA,ASSFGLESNQPQH
TRBJ2-7,TRBV7-8,NA,ASSPPLRQSSYEQY
TRBJ2-2,TRBV10-3,NA,AISNHFRGSTGELF
TRBJ1-2,TRBV7-9,NA,ASSGDSYGYT
TRBJ1-2,TRBV7-9,NA,ASSTFPYGYT
TRBJ2-3,TRBV7-2,NA,ASSLGLVTDTQY
TRBJ2-7,TRBV6-5,few,ASRARENYEQY
TRBJ1-1,TRBV19,NA,ASRQELMNTEAF
TRBJ2-5,TRBV7-2,NA,ASSLGGGTGLSETQY
TRBJ2-5,TRBV7-3,NA,ASSLTVLAGETQY
TRBJ1-6,TRBV18,NA,ASSPPGSPLH
TRBJ2-5,TRBV3-1/TRBV3-2,NA,ASSQAGTAGETQY
TRBJ2-1,TRBV18,medium-sized,ASSTSGYYNEQF
TRBJ1-2,TRBV19,once,ATLRAANYGYT
TRBJ1-2,TRBV6-6,few,ASSRPAEAEYGYT
TRBJ1-2,TRBV13,few,ASSRNRVAYGYT